Described below is a single T cell receptor (beta chain) sequence and its context. CDR3 length: 15 amino acids. Between the trimmed V and J ends, which lost 3 bases and 0 bases, there was a span of 11 bases. The germline gives CDR1 SEHNR, CDR2 FQNEAQ (reference sequence). This sample stems from a study of control samples from healthy donors and cancer patients. Sequenced by immunoSEQ multiplex PCR; TCRdb stores in-frame clones only, minus some. The sample holds fewer than 95,000 clones, roughly 86% seen once. The material sequenced was blood. V is TRBV7-9 and J is TRBJ2-5, with D possibly being TRBD2 (5 bases). This clonotype originated in a man aged 30-40 years in good health. CDR3 residues: CASSLGEWYQETQYF. The CDR3, as DNA: TGTGCCAGCAGCTTGGGAGAATGGTACCAAGAGACCCAGTACTTC.